The clone carrying this T cell receptor beta chain was picked up a small number of times. The antigen is not known. Expressed TCRB transcripts were sequenced because the isolated RNA had all been reverse transcribed beforehand. Each sample of naive, central memory or regulatory T cells had, on average, about 3.5 million reads. The protocol was immunoSEQ multiplex PCR, while the TCRdb copy is restricted to in-frame clones and leaves out a portion. The data hold roughly 340,000 clones, with approximately 13% observed a single time. These data come from a study of beta chain features in type 1 diabetes. Study observations and caveats: Whether HLA type influences TCRB rearrangement remained unresolved here. Shortening that was moderate but significant affected the TCRB CDR3s of Type 1 diabetes patients in all four CD4+ subsets.

The ends lost 0 bases at V and 6 bases at J; junction bases unmatched: 5. Germline V gene lookup returns CDR1 MNHEY and CDR2 SVGAGI. CDR3 length: 16 amino acids. The receptor comes from a woman under 30 with type 1 diabetes. V gene TRBV6-5 combines with J gene TRBJ2-2, with 9 bases fitting TRBD1. Sequencing input: naive CD4+ T cells from blood. The CDR3 sequence is CASSYSRDRVPGELFF. The CDR3 DNA reads as TGTGCCAGCAGTTACTCACGGGACAGGGTCCCCGGGGAGCTGTTTTTT.